This T cell receptor beta chain was observed in a study of blood T cell repertoires in COVID-19. In the original analysis: The authors estimated nucleated cell counts from reference gene primer amplification. The assay was immunoSEQ multiplex PCR, and TCRdb's table has in-frame clones only and misses some. V, J and clone size derive from that table, while D and trimming were established from the DNA sequence. The table includes 30,000 to 35,000 clones, over 85% detected once. The CDR3 loop spans 15 amino acids. Germline trimming cut 2 bases from V and 7 bases from J; bases unmatched to any gene: 6. Germline V gene lookup returns CDR1 KGHSH and CDR2 LQKENI.

This clonotype originated in a human donor in a cohort sampled during active COVID-19. The specimen was peripheral blood. The rearrangement uses TRBV18 and TRBJ2-2; 8 bases agree with TRBD1. Written as DNA, the CDR3 is TGTGCCAGCTCACCAGCAGGGGGCCGCGGCGGGGAGCTGTTTTTT. Translation gives CASSPAGGRGGELFF.